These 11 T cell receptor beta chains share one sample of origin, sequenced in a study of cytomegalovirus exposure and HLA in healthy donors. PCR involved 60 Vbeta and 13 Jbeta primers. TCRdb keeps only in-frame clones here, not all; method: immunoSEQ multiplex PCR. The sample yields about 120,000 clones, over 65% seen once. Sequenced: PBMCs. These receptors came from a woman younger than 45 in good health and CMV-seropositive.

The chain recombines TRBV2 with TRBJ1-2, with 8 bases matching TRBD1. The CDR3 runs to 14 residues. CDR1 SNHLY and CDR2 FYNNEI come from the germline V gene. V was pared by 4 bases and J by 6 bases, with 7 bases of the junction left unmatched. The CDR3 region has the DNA TGTGCCAGCAGTGTTTCAGGGGGCGGCGATGGCTACACCTTC. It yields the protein CASSVSGGGDGYTF. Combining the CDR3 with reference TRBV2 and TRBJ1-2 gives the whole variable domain EPEVTQTPSHQVTQMGQEVILRCVPISNHLYFYWYRQILGQKVEFLVSFYNNEISEKSEIFDDQFSVERPDGSNFTLKIRSTKLEDSAMYFCASSVSGGGDGYTFGSGTRLTVV.

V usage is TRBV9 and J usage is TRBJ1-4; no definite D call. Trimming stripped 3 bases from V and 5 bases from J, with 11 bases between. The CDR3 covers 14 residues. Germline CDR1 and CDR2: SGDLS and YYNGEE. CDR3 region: CASSAQVNNEKLFF. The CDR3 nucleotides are TGTGCCAGCAGCGCGCAGGTGAACAATGAAAAACTGTTTTTT.

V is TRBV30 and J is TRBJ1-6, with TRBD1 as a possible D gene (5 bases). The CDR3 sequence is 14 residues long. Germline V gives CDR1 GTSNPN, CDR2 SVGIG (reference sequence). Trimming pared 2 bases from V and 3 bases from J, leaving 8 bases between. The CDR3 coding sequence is TGTGCCTGGAGTAGGGGCATCTATAATTCACCCCTCCACTTT. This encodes CAWSRGIYNSPLHF.

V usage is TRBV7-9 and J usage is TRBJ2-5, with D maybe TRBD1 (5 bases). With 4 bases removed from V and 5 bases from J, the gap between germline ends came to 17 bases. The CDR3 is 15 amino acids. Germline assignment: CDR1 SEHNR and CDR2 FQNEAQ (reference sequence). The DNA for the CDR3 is TGTGCCAGCAGCTCCGAAGCAGGGCTGGGGGAGACCCAGTACTTC. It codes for CASSSEAGLGETQYF.

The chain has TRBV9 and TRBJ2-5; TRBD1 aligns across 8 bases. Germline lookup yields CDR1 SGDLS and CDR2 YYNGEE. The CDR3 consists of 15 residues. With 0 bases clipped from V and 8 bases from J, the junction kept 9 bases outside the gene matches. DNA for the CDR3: TGTGCCAGCAGCGTAGGGACAGGGCGGAGTGAAACCCAGTACTTC. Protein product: CASSVGTGRSETQYF.

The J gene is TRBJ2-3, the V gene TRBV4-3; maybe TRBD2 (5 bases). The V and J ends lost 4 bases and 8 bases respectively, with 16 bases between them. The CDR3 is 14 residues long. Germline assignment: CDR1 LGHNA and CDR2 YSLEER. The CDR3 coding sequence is TGCGCCAGCAGCCCCCCAGGACGTGAGGGTACGCAGTATTTT. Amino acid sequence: CASSPPGREGTQYF.

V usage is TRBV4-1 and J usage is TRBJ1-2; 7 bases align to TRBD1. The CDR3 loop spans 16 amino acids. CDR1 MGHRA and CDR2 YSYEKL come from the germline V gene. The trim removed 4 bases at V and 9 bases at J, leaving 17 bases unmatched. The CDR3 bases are TGCGCCAGCAGCCGACTTGACAGGGAAATTTTGGGACGCTACACCTTC. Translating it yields CASSRLDREILGRYTF.

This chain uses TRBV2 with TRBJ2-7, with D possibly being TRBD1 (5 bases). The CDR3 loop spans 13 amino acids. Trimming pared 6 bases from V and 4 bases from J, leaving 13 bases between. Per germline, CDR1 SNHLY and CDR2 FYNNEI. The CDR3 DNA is TGTGCCAGCAGCAAACAGGTGAAATACGAGCAGTACTTC. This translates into CASSKQVKYEQYF.

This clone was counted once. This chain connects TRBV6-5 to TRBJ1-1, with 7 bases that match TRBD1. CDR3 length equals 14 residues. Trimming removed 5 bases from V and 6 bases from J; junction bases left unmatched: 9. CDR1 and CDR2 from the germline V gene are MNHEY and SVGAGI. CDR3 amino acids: CASSKTGKRSEAFF. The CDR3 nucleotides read TGTGCCAGCAGTAAGACAGGGAAGAGATCTGAAGCTTTCTTT.

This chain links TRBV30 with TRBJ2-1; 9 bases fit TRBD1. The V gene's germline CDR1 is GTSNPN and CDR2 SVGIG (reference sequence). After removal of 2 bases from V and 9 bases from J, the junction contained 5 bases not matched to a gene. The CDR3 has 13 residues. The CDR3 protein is CAWSTGGWGEQFF. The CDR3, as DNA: TGTGCCTGGAGTACAGGGGGCTGGGGTGAGCAGTTCTTC.

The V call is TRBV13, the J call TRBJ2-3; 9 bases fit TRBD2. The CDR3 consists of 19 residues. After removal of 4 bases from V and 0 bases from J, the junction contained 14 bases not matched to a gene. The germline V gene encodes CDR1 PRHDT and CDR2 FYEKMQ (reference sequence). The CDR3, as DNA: TGTGCCAGCAGCTGGGGATTTAGCGGGGGCTCGACTAGCACAGATACGCAGTATTTT. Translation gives CASSWGFSGGSTSTDTQYF.